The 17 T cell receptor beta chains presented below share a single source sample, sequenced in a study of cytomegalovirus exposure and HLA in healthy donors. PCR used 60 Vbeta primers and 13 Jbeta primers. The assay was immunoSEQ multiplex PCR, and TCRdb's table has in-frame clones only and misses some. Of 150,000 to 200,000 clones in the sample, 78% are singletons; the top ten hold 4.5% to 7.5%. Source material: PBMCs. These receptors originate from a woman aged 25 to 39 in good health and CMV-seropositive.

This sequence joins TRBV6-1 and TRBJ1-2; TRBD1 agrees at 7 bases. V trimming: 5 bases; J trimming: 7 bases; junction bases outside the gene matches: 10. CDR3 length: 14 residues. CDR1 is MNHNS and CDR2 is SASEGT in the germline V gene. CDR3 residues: CASSPTGVGSGYTF. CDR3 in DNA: TGTGCCAGCAGTCCTACAGGGGTTGGAAGTGGCTACACCTTC.

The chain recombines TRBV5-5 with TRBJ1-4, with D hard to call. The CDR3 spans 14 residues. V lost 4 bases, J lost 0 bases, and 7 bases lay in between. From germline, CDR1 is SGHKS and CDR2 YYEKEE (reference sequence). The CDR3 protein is CASSPSATNEKLFF. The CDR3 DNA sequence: TGTGCCAGCAGCCCCAGTGCAACTAATGAAAAACTGTTTTTT.

CDR3 residues: CASGGGRFEAFF. CDR3 coding DNA: TGTGCCAGCGGGGGCGGAAGATTTGAAGCTTTCTTT. This sequence joins TRBV27 and TRBJ1-1, with a tentative D call TRBD1 (6 bases). CDR1 MNHEY and CDR2 SMNVEV come from the germline V gene (reference sequence). V lost 8 bases and J 7 bases, leaving 14 bases between the germline ends. The CDR3 runs to 12 residues.

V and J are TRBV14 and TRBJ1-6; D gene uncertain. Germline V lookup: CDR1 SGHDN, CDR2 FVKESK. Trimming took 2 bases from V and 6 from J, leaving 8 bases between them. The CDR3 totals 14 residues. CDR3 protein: CASSQYSSNSPLHF. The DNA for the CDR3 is TGTGCCAGCAGCCAATACAGTTCTAATTCACCCCTCCACTTT.

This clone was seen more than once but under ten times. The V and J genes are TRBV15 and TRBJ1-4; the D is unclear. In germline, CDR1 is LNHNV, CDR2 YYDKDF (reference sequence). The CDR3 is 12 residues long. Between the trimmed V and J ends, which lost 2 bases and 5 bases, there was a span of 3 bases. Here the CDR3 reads CATSRSNEKLFF. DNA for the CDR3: TGTGCCACCAGCAGATCGAATGAAAAACTGTTTTTT. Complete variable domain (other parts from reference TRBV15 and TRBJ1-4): DAMVIQNPRYQVTQFGKPVTLSCSQTLNHNVMYWYQQKSSQAPKLLFHYYDKDFNNEADTPDNFQSRRPNTSFCFLDIRSPGLGDTAMYLCATSRSNEKLFFGSGTQLSVL.

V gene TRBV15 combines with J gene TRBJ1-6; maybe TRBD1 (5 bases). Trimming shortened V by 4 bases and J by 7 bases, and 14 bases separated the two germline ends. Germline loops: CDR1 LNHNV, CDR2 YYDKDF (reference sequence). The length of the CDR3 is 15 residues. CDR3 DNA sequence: TGTGCCACCAGCATCGCAGGGACTGGCAATTCACCCCTCCACTTT. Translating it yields CATSIAGTGNSPLHF.

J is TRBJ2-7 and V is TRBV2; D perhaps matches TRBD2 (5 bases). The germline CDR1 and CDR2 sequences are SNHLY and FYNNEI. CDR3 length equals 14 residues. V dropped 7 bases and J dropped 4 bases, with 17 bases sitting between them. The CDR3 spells CASNQPRLSYEQYF. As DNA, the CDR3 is TGTGCCAGCAATCAACCCCGACTATCTTACGAGCAGTACTTC.

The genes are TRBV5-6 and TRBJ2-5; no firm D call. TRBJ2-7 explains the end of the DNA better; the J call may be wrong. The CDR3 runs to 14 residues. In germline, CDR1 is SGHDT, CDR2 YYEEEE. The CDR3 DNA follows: TGTGCCAGCAGCTTGGGGGCCTTGAACGACGAGCAGTACTTC. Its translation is CASSLGALNDEQYF.

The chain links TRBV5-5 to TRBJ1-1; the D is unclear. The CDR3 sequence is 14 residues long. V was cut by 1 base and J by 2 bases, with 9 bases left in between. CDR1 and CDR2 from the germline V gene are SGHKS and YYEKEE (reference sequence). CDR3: CASSLKRYNTEAFF. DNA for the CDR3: TGTGCCAGCAGCTTGAAGAGATATAACACTGAAGCTTTCTTT. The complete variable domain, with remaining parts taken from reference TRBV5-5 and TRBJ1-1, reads DAGVTQSPTHLIKTRGQQVTLRCSPISGHKSVSWYQQVLGQGPQFIFQYYEKEERGRGNFPDRFSARQFPNYSSELNVNALLLGDSALYLCASSLKRYNTEAFFGQGTRLTVV.

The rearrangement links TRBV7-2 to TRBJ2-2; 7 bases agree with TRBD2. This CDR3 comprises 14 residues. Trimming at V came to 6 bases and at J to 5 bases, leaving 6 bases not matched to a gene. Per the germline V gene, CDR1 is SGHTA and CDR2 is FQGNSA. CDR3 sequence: CASSRDYRTGELFF. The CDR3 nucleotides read TGTGCCAGCAGTCGGGACTATCGGACCGGGGAGCTGTTTTTT.

CDR3 in DNA: TGTGCCAGCAGTTACTGGCCGGGGGGGAGAGGAGAGACCCAGTACTTC. Its protein product is CASSYWPGGRGETQYF. V usage is TRBV6-5 and J usage is TRBJ2-5; 8 nucleotides agree with TRBD2. With V trimmed by 1 base and J by 4 bases, 8 bases remained unmatched. CDR3 length equals 16 residues. The germline V gene encodes CDR1 MNHEY and CDR2 SVGAGI.

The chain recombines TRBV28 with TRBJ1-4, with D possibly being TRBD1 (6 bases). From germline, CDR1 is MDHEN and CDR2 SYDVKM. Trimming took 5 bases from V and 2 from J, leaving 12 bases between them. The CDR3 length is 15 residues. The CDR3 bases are TGTGCCAGCAGTATCCACAGGGCTACTAATGAAAAACTGTTTTTT. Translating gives CASSIHRATNEKLFF.

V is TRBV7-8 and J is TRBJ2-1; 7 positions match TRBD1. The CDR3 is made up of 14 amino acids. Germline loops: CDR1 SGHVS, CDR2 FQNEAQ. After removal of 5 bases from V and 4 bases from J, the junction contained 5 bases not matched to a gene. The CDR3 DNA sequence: TGTGCCAGCAGCAAAGGACAGGTATACAATGAGCAGTTCTTC. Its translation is CASSKGQVYNEQFF.

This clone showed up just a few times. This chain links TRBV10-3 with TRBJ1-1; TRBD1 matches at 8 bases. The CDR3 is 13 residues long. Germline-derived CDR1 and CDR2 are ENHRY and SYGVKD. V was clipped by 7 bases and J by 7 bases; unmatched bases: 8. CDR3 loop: CAIIGDRSGEAFF. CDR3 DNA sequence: TGTGCCATCATTGGGGACAGGTCGGGTGAAGCTTTCTTT.

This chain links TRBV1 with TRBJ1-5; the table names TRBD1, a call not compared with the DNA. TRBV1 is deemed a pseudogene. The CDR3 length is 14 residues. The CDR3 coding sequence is TGCACCAGCAGCCTTAACAGGGTCGGGCAGCCCCAGCATTTT. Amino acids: CTSSLNRVGQPQHF.

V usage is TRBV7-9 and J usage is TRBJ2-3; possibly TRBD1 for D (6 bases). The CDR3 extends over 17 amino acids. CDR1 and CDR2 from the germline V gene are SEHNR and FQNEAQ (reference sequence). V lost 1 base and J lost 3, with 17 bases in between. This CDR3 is CASSLVLGSGDTDTQYF. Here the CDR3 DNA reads TGTGCCAGCAGCTTAGTGCTCGGGTCAGGGGATACAGATACGCAGTATTTT.

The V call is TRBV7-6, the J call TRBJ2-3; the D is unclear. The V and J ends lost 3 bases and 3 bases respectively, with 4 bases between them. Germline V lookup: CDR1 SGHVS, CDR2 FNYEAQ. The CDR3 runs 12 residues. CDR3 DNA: TGTGCCAGCAGCTTGAGTACAGATACGCAGTATTTT. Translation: CASSLSTDTQYF.